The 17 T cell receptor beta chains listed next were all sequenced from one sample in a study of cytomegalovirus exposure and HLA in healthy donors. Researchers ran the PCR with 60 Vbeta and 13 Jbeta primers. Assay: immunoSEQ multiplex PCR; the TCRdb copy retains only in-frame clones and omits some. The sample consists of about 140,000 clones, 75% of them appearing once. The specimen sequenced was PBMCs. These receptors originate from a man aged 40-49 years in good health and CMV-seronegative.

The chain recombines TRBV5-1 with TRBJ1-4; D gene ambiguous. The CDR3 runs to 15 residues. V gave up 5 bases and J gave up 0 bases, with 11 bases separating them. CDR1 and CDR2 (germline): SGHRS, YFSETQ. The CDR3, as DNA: TGCGCCAGCAGTCCGTCCGGGGCAACTAATGAAAAACTGTTTTTT. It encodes CASSPSGATNEKLFF.

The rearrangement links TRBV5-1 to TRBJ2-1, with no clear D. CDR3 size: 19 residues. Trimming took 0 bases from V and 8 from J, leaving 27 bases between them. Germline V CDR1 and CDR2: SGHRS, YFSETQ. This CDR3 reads CASSLVVRHLLWAPDEQFF. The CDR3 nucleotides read TGCGCCAGCAGCTTGGTAGTGAGACACCTCCTTTGGGCCCCCGATGAGCAGTTCTTC.

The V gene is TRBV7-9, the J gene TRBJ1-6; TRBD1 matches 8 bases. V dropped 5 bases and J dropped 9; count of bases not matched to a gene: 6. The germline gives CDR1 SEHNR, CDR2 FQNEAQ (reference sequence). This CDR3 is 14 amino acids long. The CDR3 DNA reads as TGTGCCAGCAGCCCCGGGACAGGACTTTCACCCCTCCACTTT. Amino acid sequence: CASSPGTGLSPLHF.

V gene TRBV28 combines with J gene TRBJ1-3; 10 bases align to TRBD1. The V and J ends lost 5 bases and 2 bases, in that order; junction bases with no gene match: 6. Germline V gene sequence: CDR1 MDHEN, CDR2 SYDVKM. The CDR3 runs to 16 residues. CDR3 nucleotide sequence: TGTGCCAGCAGTAAATCCGGGACAGGGGCTGGAAACACCATATATTTT. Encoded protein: CASSKSGTGAGNTIYF. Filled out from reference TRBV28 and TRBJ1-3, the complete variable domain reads DVKVTQSSRYLVKRTGEKVFLECVQDMDHENMFWYRQDPGLGLRLIYFSYDVKMKEKGDIPEGYSVSREKKERFSLILESASTNQTSMYLCASSKSGTGAGNTIYFGEGSWLTVV.

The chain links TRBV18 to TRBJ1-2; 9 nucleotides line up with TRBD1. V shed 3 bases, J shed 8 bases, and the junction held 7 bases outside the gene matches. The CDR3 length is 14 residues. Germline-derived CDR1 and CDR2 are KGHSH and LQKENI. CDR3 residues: CASSPERTGAGYTF. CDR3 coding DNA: TGTGCCAGCTCACCGGAAAGGACAGGGGCGGGCTACACCTTC.

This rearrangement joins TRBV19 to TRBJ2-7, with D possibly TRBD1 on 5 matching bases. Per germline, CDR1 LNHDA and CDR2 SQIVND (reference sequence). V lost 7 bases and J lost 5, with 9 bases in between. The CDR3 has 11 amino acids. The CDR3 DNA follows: TGTGCCAGTATGGACAAAAACGAGCAGTACTTC. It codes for CASMDKNEQYF.

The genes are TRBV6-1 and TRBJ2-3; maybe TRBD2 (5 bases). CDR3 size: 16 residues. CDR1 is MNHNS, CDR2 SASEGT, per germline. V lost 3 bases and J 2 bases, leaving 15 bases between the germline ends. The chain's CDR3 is CASSDEPGYYTDTQYF. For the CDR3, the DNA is TGTGCCAGCAGTGACGAACCGGGGTATTACACAGATACGCAGTATTTT.

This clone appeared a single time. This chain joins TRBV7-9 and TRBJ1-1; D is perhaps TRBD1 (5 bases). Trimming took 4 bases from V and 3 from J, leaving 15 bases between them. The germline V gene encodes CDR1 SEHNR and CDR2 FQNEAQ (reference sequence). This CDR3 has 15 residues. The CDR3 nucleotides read TGTGCCAGCAGCTATGGTAGGGCCAGGGACACTGAAGCTTTCTTT. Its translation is CASSYGRARDTEAFF.

In DNA, the CDR3 is TGCGCCAGCAGCTTGCAGACAACTAATGAAAAACTGTTTTTT. This codes for CASSLQTTNEKLFF. The chain employs TRBV5-1 and TRBJ1-4; no reliable D call. V was cut by 1 base and J by 0 bases, with 4 bases left in between. CDR1 is SGHRS, CDR2 YFSETQ, per germline. This CDR3 comprises 14 residues.

CDR3 loop: CASSWGRWDQPQHF. The CDR3 coding sequence is TGTGCCAGCAGTTGGGGCCGGTGGGATCAGCCCCAGCATTTT. The chain employs TRBV2 and TRBJ1-5, with D maybe TRBD1 (5 bases). Germline V CDR1 and CDR2: SNHLY, FYNNEI. V dropped 5 bases and J dropped 5 bases, with 13 bases sitting between them. This CDR3 region has 14 residues. Complete variable domain (other parts from reference TRBV2 and TRBJ1-5): EPEVTQTPSHQVTQMGQEVILRCVPISNHLYFYWYRQILGQKVEFLVSFYNNEISEKSEIFDDQFSVERPDGSNFTLKIRSTKLEDSAMYFCASSWGRWDQPQHFGDGTRLSIL.

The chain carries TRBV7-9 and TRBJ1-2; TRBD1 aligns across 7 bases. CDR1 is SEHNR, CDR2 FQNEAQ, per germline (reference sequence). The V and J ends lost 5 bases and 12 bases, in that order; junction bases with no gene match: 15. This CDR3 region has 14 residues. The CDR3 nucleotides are TGTGCCAGCAGCCCCCAGCCCTCAACAGGGGAGAACACCTTC. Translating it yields CASSPQPSTGENTF. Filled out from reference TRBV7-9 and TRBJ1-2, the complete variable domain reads DTGVSQNPRHKITKRGQNVTFRCDPISEHNRLYWYRQTLGQGPEFLTYFQNEAQLEKSRLLSDRFSAERPKGSFSTLEIQRTEQGDSAMYLCASSPQPSTGENTFGSGTRLTVV.

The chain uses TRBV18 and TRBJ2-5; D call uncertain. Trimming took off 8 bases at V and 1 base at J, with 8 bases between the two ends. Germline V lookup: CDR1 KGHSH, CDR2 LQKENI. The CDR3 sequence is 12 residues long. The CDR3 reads CASSSRQETQYF. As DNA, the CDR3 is TGTGCCAGCAGCTCACGCCAAGAGACCCAGTACTTC.

The DNA for the CDR3 is TGTGCCAGCAGCGAAGGACAGGGGCCTGGAAACACCATATATTTT. Translation: CASSEGQGPGNTIYF. The rearrangement links TRBV9 to TRBJ1-3; 9 bases are shared with TRBD1. This CDR3 is 15 amino acids long. J lost 2 bases, V lost 3 bases, and 3 bases had no gene match. Germline CDR1 reads SGDLS; CDR2 reads YYNGEE.

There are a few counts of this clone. CDR3 loop: CASSEAQANQPQHF. The CDR3 DNA follows: TGTGCCAGCAGTGAAGCGCAGGCCAATCAGCCCCAGCATTTT. The gene calls are TRBV6-1 and TRBJ1-5, with unresolved D. The CDR3 consists of 14 residues. In germline, CDR1 is MNHNS, CDR2 SASEGT. Trimming left V 0 bases short and J 3 bases short, with 6 bases between.

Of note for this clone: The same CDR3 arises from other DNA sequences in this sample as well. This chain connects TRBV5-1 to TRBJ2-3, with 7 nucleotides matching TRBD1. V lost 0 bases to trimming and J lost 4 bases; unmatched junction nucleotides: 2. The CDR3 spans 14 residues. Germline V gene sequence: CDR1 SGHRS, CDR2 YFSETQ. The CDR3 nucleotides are TGCGCCAGCAGCTTGGGACAGGGCGCAGATACGCAGTATTTT. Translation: CASSLGQGADTQYF.

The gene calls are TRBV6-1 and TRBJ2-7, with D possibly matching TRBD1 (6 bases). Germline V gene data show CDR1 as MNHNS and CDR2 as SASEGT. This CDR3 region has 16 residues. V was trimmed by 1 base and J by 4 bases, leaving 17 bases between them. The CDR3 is CASSEGVQGIGYEQYF. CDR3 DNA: TGTGCCAGCAGTGAAGGTGTGCAGGGGATAGGGTACGAGCAGTACTTC.

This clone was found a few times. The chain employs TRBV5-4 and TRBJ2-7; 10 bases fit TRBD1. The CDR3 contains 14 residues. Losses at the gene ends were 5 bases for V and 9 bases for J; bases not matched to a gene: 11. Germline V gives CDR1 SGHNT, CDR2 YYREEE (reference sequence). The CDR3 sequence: CASSTGTGDSGQYF. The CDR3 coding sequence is TGTGCCAGCAGTACCGGGACAGGGGATTCAGGGCAGTACTTC.